A selection of T cell receptor beta chains follows, all from one sample in a study of a mutant IDH1 vaccine in newly diagnosed glioma. Profiled with immunoSEQ multiplex PCR; TCRdb holds only in-frame clones, not every one. The repertoire has roughly 68,000 clones, roughly 71% of them found once; the top ten carry roughly 4.3%. Antigens for these TCRs are unknown. Sequences were derived from PBMCs, sampled from a glioma patient whose treatment included an IDH1 peptide vaccine. The receptors stem from a man between 45 and 60 years old with glioma. CDR3s include the opening cysteine and the closing phenylalanine or tryptophan. A D gene is named only where the DNA matches it firmly. The size field is filled for only some rows; it gives once, few, many or a size class.

j_call: TRBJ1-5
d_call: -
v_call: TRBV25-1
clone_size: -
cdr3_aa: CASSGGGTLNQPQHF

j_call: TRBJ2-7
d_call: TRBD2
v_call: TRBV7-6
clone_size: few
cdr3_aa: CASSLGAGFSYEQYF

j_call: TRBJ2-1
d_call: TRBD1
v_call: TRBV5-1
clone_size: -
cdr3_aa: CASSLEGTGGWNEQFF

j_call: TRBJ1-1
d_call: -
v_call: TRBV6-5
clone_size: -
cdr3_aa: CASSRYGDTEAFF

j_call: TRBJ2-1
d_call: -
v_call: TRBV19
clone_size: -
cdr3_aa: CASSIVPLGSNQQFF

j_call: TRBJ2-1
d_call: TRBD1
v_call: TRBV7-2
clone_size: -
cdr3_aa: CASSAGTGGYNEQFF

j_call: TRBJ2-1
d_call: -
v_call: TRBV5-4
clone_size: -
cdr3_aa: CASSLGGAGSVNEQFF

j_call: TRBJ1-1
d_call: -
v_call: TRBV7-2
clone_size: -
cdr3_aa: CASSSMRNTEAFF

j_call: TRBJ2-6
d_call: -
v_call: TRBV6-5
clone_size: -
cdr3_aa: CASSNQGRNVLTF

j_call: TRBJ2-1
d_call: -
v_call: TRBV7-8
clone_size: -
cdr3_aa: CASSLGRHNEQFF

j_call: TRBJ1-2
d_call: -
v_call: TRBV9
clone_size: -
cdr3_aa: CASSPRDPKIGGYTF

j_call: TRBJ2-7
d_call: -
v_call: TRBV7-6
clone_size: -
cdr3_aa: CASSSSSYEQYF

j_call: TRBJ2-7
d_call: -
v_call: TRBV2
clone_size: -
cdr3_aa: CASSRDVAEQYF

j_call: TRBJ2-1
d_call: -
v_call: TRBV29-1
clone_size: -
cdr3_aa: CSVGTYEQFF

j_call: TRBJ2-5
d_call: -
v_call: TRBV2
clone_size: -
cdr3_aa: CASSERPKMGPQETQYF

j_call: TRBJ1-1
d_call: -
v_call: TRBV2
clone_size: -
cdr3_aa: CASSEVRDTEAFF

j_call: TRBJ2-7
d_call: -
v_call: TRBV28
clone_size: few
cdr3_aa: CASSLGALGYEQYF

j_call: TRBJ2-1
d_call: -
v_call: TRBV30
clone_size: -
cdr3_aa: CAWSIRAAHEQFF

j_call: TRBJ2-7
d_call: -
v_call: TRBV27
clone_size: once
cdr3_aa: CASSPGPPGDLYF

j_call: TRBJ2-2
d_call: TRBD1
v_call: TRBV9
clone_size: -
cdr3_aa: CASSEGQITGELFF

j_call: TRBJ1-2
d_call: -
v_call: TRBV6-5
clone_size: -
cdr3_aa: CASSYGQGGYGYTF

j_call: TRBJ1-1
d_call: -
v_call: TRBV23-1
clone_size: -
cdr3_aa: CASSQGGLNTEAFF

j_call: TRBJ1-1
d_call: -
v_call: TRBV6-5
clone_size: -
cdr3_aa: CASSYMNTEAFF

j_call: TRBJ1-1
d_call: TRBD1
v_call: TRBV5-1
clone_size: -
cdr3_aa: CASSTDRGRTEAFF

j_call: TRBJ2-5
d_call: -
v_call: TRBV20-1
clone_size: -
cdr3_aa: CSAPREETQYF

j_call: TRBJ1-1
d_call: -
v_call: TRBV28
clone_size: -
cdr3_aa: CASAPRRATEAFF

j_call: TRBJ1-2
d_call: -
v_call: TRBV29-1
clone_size: -
cdr3_aa: CSAHAGGVYGYTF

j_call: TRBJ2-1
d_call: TRBD2
v_call: TRBV18
clone_size: -
cdr3_aa: CASSPGGEIGDEQFF

j_call: TRBJ1-1
d_call: -
v_call: TRBV7-9
clone_size: few
cdr3_aa: CASRSTGNTEAFF